This TCR beta chain was identified in a study of T-cell memory formation after mild COVID-19. Across the study: Clusters were largely donor specific.

TCRdb recomputed calls from the 5' RACE reads with MiXCR, one row per CDR3 protein. The table records approximately 250,000 distinct CDR3 sequences, over 15% of them present only once. The CDR3 has 18 residues. The germline V gene has CDR1 MNHEY and CDR2 SVGEGT. Trimming left V 7 bases short and J 3 bases short, with 27 bases between. This clonotype appeared a few times. This chain uses TRBV6-2 or TRBV6-3 with TRBJ1-1; D perhaps matches TRBD1 (5 bases). This receptor was identified in a man younger than 35 who had mild COVID-19 (a few samples of this study predate the infection). Cell type and time point are not known. The sample was PBMCs or a T cell subset sorted from them (not recorded which). CDR3 residues: CASTIARMTNRIDTEAFF. DNA of the CDR3: TGTGCCAGCACTATAGCCCGCATGACTAACAGGATCGACACTGAAGCTTTCTTT.